This T cell receptor beta chain stems from a study of blood T cell repertoires in COVID-19. Study details: Some COVID-19 samples were acute and others convalescent; all came from the United States, Italy and Spain. The analysed material was cDNA or gDNA that came from T cells, B-cell-depleted T cells, or PBMCs.

Study processing details: Nucleated cell counts were estimated from reference gene primer amplification. Sequencing was performed with immunoSEQ multiplex PCR; in TCRdb, only in-frame clones are kept and a portion is missing. Clonal size and the V and J genes are those of that table, whereas D and trimming came from the DNA. The table includes under 300,000 clones, 75% to 90% detected once. This CDR3 is built from 16 residues. The germline gives CDR1 MNHNY, CDR2 SVGAGI (reference sequence). V lost 4 bases to trimming and J lost 5 bases; unmatched junction nucleotides: 11. Sequences were obtained from peripheral blood. The chain recombines TRBV6-6 with TRBJ1-5; 7 nucleotides match TRBD1. This sequence originates from a man aged 25-45 years who had recovered from COVID-19. CDR3 coding DNA: TGTGCCAGCAGTTCCGCAAGGGGGCGAGCGGATCAGCCCCAGCATTTT. This gives the protein CASSSARGRADQPQHF.